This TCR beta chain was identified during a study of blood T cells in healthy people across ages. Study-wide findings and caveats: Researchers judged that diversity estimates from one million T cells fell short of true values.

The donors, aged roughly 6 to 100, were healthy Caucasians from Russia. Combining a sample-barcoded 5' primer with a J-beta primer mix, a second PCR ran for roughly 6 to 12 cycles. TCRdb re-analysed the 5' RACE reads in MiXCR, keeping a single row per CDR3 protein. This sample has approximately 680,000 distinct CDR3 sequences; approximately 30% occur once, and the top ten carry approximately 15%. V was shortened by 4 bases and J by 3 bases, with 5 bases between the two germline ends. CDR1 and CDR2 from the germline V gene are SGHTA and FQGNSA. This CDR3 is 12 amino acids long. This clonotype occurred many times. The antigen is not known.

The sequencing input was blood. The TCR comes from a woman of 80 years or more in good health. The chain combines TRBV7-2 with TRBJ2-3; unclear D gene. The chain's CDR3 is CASSSQTDTQYF. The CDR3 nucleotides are TGTGCCAGCAGCTCTCAGACAGATACGCAGTATTTT.